This TCR beta chain was identified during a study of T cell repertoires in cytomegalovirus infection. Study context: Matching HLA type, along with CMV infection, was indicated by public TCR beta signatures.

J was trimmed by 2 bases and V by 5 bases; bases with no gene match: 14. CDR3 length: 17 amino acids. From germline, CDR1 is SGHAT and CDR2 FQNNGV. As to this clonotype: Its antigen is undetermined.

Study-wide points: Ex vivo responses were dominated by HLA-C-restricted CMV-specific TCR beta clonotypes.

MiXCR, run by TCRdb on the reads, gives a single entry per CDR3 protein. The sample lists tens of thousands of distinct CDR3 sequences; roughly a quarter were seen once. The sequenced sample was CD8+ T cells from cultured PBMCs, obtained from culture after CMV antigen stimulation. The chain uses TRBV11-2 and TRBJ2-5; 7 nucleotides match TRBD1. The TCR comes from a human donor in good health (CMV status not recorded). Some clones in this sample may be carry-over from other donors' samples. CDR3 nucleotides: TGTGCCAGCAGCACGCCTACAGGGGTCCTGACTCAAGAGACCCAGTACTTC. Translation gives CASSTPTGVLTQETQYF. Supplemented by reference TRBV11-2 and TRBJ2-5, the full variable domain reads EAGVAQSPRYKIIEKRQSVAFWCNPISGHATLYWYQQILGQGPKLLIQFQNNGVVDDSQLPKDRFSAERLKGVDSTLKIQPAKLEDSAVYLCASSTPTGVLTQETQYFGPGTRLLVL.